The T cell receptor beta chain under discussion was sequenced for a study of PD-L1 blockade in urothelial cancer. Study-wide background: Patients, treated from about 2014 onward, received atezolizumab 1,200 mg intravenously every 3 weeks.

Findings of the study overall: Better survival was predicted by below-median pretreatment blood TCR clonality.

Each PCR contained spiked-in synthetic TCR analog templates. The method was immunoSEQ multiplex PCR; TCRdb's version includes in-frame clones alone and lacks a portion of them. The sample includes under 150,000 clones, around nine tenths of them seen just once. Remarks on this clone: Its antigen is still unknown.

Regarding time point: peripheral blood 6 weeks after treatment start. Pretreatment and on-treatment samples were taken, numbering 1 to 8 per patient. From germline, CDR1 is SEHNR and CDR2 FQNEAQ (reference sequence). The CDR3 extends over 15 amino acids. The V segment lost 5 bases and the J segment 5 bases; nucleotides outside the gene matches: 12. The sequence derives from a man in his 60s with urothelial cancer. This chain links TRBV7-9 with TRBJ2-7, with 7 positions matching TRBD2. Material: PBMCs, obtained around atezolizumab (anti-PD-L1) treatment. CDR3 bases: TGTGCCAGCAGCCACTACAGCGGGAAAGTCGACGAGCAGTACTTC. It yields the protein CASSHYSGKVDEQYF.